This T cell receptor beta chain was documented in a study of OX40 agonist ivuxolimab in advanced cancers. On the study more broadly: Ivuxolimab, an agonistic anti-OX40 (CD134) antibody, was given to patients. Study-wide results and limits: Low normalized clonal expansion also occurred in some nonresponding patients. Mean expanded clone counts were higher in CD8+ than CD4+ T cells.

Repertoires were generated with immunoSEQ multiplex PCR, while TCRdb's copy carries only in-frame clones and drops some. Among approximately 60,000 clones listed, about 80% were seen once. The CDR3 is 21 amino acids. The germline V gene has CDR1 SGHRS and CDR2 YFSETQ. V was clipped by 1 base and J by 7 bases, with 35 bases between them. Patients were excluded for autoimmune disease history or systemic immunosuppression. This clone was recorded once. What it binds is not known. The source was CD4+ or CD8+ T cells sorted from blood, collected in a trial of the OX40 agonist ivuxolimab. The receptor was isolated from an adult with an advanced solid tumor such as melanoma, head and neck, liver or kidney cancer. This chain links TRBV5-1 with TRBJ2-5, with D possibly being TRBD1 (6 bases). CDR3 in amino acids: CASSLRGTQGGTPFSAGTQYF. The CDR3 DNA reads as TGCGCCAGCAGCTTGAGAGGGACACAAGGCGGAACTCCGTTTTCTGCAGGGACCCAGTACTTC.